The T cell receptor (beta chain) described here comes from a study of cytomegalovirus exposure and HLA in healthy donors. Study-level results: Researchers reported that a few CMV-associated chains were confirmed in vitro as CMV antigen-specific.

Nominal health characterized the donors when sampled, though unrecorded immune exposures were likely. Researchers ran the PCR with 60 Vbeta and 13 Jbeta primers. Methods used by the authors: In a later analysis, 79 million or so unique TCR beta chains included roughly 11 million shared by two or more donors. The repertoire was sequenced with immunoSEQ multiplex PCR; TCRdb's copy has only in-frame clones and lacks some. V and J calls plus clone size are reproduced from that table; the DNA served to infer D and trimming. This sample has around 130,000 clones; roughly 75% occur once, and the top ten carry 5% to 6%. Unmatched junction bases numbered 3, after V lost 3 bases and J lost 3 bases. Germline assignment: CDR1 MNHNS and CDR2 SASEGT. The CDR3 loop spans 15 amino acids. Remarks on this clone: No antigen is known for it.

The sequenced material came from PBMCs. The rearrangement uses TRBV6-1 and TRBJ1-4; 8 nucleotides align to TRBD1. The sequence derives from a man between 25 and 39 years old in good health and CMV-seronegative. CDR3 coding DNA: TGTGCCAGCAGTGACAACAGGGGGGCTAATGAAAAACTGTTTTTT. This codes for CASSDNRGANEKLFF.